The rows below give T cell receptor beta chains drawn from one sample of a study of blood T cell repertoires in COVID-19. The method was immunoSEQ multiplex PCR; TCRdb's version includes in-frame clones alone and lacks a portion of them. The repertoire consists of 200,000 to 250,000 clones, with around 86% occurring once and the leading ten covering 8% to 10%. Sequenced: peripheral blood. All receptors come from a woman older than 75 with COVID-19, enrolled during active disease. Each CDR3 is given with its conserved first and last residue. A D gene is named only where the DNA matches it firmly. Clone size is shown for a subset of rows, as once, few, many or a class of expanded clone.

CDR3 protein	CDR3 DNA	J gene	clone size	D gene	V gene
CASSIDRVGNQPQHF	TGTGCCAGTAGTATTGACAGGGTTGGCAATCAGCCCCAGCATTTT	TRBJ1-5	.	TRBD1	TRBV19
CSVERESASGYTF	TGCAGCGTTGAACGGGAATCGGCTTCCGGCTACACCTTC	TRBJ1-2	.	.	TRBV29-1
CASSLRGIEIHTQYF	TGTGCCAGCAGCTTGAGAGGCATCGAAATCCATACGCAGTATTTT	TRBJ2-3	.	.	TRBV5-5
CASSQLPVGREETQYF	TGCGCCAGCAGTCAATTACCCGTGGGGAGGGAAGAGACCCAGTACTTC	TRBJ2-5	once	TRBD2	TRBV23-1
CASSSGYNTGELFF	TGTGCCAGCTCTAGCGGGTATAACACCGGGGAGCTGTTTTTT	TRBJ2-2	.	TRBD2	TRBV6-4
CASSEARDRRPADYGYTF	TGTGCCAGCAGTGAAGCCAGAGACAGGAGGCCAGCAGACTATGGCTACACCTTC	TRBJ1-2	few	.	TRBV6-1
CASSSGGTANYGYTF	TGTGCCAGCAGTTCCGGTGGGACAGCAAACTATGGCTACACCTTC	TRBJ1-2	.	TRBD1	TRBV6-5
CASSGSWEGERGKLFF	TGTGCCAGCAGTGGATCTTGGGAGGGGGAGCGCGGAAAACTGTTTTTT	TRBJ1-4	.	.	TRBV6-1
CASRGGSNEKLFF	TGTGCCAGCCGGGGGGGTTCTAATGAAAAACTGTTTTTT	TRBJ1-4	.	.	TRBV28
CASSRAGLLSGANVLTF	TGTGCCAGCAGTAGGGCAGGGCTGCTCTCTGGGGCCAACGTCCTGACTTTC	TRBJ2-6	.	.	TRBV27
CASSPSGPGRAENEQFF	TGTGCCAGCAGCCCCAGTGGTCCCGGGAGGGCGGAAAATGAGCAGTTCTTC	TRBJ2-1	.	TRBD2	TRBV4-2
CASSLGQGNGYTF	TGTGCCAGCAGCTTGGGGCAGGGGAATGGCTACACCTTC	TRBJ1-2	.	.	TRBV5-4
CASTALDTGELFF	TGTGCCAGTACCGCACTCGACACCGGGGAGCTGTTTTTT	TRBJ2-2	once	.	TRBV19
CASSLQYNSPLHF	TGTGCCAGCAGCTTGCAGTATAATTCACCCCTCCACTTT	TRBJ1-6	.	.	TRBV11-3
CASSLSFASPLHF	TGTGCCAGCAGCCTTAGCTTCGCTTCACCCCTCCACTTT	TRBJ1-6	.	.	TRBV7-2
CASSSPILAGVVNEQFF	TGTGCCAGCAGTTCCCCTATCCTAGCGGGAGTAGTCAATGAGCAGTTCTTC	TRBJ2-1	.	TRBD2	TRBV28
CASSHGVGGLMNTEAFF	TGCGCCAGCAGCCACGGGGTTGGGGGCCTTATGAACACTGAAGCTTTCTTT	TRBJ1-1	.	.	TRBV4-1
CASSIRQGGRYEQFF	TGTGCCAGTAGTATTCGGCAGGGGGGTCGATATGAGCAGTTCTTC	TRBJ2-1	.	.	TRBV19
CSASRVSGTSVTGELFF	TGCAGTGCTAGTAGAGTTTCCGGGACTAGTGTAACCGGGGAGCTGTTTTTT	TRBJ2-2	.	TRBD2	TRBV20-1
CASSVGAGANVLTF	TGTGCCAGCAGCGTCGGTGCTGGGGCCAACGTCCTGACTTTC	TRBJ2-6	.	.	TRBV7-2
CASSLGLAGAQSGELFF	TGCGCCAGCAGCCTCGGGCTAGCGGGGGCGCAGAGCGGGGAGCTGTTTTTT	TRBJ2-2	.	TRBD2	TRBV5-1
CASSLPSGRGNEQFF	TGTGCCAGCAGTTTACCGAGCGGGAGGGGCAATGAGCAGTTCTTC	TRBJ2-1	.	TRBD2	TRBV28
CAISGQGGNSPLHF	TGTGCCATCTCCGGACAGGGAGGTAATTCACCCCTCCACTTT	TRBJ1-6	.	TRBD1	TRBV7-9
CSVVRGWGGNEQFF	TGCAGCGTTGTAAGGGGTTGGGGTGGCAATGAGCAGTTCTTC	TRBJ2-1	.	.	TRBV29-1
CASSRAAQETQYF	TGTGCCAGTAGTAGAGCGGCCCAAGAGACCCAGTACTTC	TRBJ2-5	.	.	TRBV19
CASSSQGTHTEAFF	TGTGCCAGCAGCTCACAGGGTACGCACACTGAAGCTTTCTTT	TRBJ1-1	.	.	TRBV7-3